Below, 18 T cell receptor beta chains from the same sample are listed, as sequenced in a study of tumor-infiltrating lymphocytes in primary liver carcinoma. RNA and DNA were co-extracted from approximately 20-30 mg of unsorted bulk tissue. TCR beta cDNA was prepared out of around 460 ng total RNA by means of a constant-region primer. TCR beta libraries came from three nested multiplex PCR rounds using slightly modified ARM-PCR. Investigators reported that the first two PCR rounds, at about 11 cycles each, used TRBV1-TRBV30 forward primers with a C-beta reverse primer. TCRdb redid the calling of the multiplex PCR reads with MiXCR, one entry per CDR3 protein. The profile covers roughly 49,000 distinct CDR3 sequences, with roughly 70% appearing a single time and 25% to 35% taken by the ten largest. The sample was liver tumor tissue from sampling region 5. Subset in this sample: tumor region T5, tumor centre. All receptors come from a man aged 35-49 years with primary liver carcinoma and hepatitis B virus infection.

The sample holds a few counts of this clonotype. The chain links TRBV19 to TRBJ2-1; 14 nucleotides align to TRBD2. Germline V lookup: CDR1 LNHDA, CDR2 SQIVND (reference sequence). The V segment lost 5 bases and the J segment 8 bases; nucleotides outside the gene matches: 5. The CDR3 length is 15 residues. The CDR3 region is CASSLGLAGAYEQFF. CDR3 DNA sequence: TGTGCCAGTAGTCTGGGACTAGCGGGAGCGTATGAGCAGTTCTTC.

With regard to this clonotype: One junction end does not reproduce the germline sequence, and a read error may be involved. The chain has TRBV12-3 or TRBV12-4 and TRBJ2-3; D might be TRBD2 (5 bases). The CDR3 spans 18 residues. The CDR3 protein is CASSLASGPGSLRDAQYF. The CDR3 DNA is TGTGCCAGCAGTTTAGCGTCGGGTCCGGGATCCCTCAGAGATGCGCAGTATTTT.

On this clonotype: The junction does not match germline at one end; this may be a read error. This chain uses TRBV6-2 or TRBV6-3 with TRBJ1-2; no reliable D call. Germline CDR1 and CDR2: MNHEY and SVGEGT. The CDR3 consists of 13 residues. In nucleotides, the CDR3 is TGTGCCAGTAGTTACTCTATACGGGTAGGCTACACCTTC. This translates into CASSYSIRVGYTF.

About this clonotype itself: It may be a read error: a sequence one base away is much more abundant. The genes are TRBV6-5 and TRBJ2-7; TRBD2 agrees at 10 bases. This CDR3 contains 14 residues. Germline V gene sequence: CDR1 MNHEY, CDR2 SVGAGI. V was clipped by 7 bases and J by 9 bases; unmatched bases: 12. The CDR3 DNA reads TGTGCCAGCAACCCTCTAGCGGGAGCGGGGGGGCAGTACTTC. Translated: CASNPLAGAGGQYF.

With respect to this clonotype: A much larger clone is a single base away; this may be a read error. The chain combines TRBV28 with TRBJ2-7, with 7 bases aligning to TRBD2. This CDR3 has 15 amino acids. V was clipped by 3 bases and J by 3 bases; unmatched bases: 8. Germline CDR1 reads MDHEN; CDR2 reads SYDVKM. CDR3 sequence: CASSFASGTYYEQYF. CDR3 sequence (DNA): TGTGCCAGCAGTTTTGCGAGCGGGACCTACTACGAGCAGTACTTC.

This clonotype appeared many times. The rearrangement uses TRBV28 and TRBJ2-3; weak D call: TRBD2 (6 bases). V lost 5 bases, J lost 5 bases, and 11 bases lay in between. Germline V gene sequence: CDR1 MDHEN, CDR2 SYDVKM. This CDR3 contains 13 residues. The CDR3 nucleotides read TGTGCCAGCAGTGGACTATACAAAGATACGCAGTATTTT. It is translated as CASSGLYKDTQYF.

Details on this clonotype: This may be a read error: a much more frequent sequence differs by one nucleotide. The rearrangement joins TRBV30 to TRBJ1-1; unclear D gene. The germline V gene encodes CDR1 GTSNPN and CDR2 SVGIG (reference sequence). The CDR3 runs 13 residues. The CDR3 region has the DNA TGTGCCTGGGGTGTACAAGGTGGGACTGAAGCTTTCTTT. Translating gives CAWGVQGGTEAFF.

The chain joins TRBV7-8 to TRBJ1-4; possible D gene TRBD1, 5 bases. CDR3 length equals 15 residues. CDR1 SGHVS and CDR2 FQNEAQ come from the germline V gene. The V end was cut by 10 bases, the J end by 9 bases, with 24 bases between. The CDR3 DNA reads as TGTGCCACCAGACCGCTTGAGGGGCGAGGCAAAAAACTGTTTTTT. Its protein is CATRPLEGRGKKLFF.

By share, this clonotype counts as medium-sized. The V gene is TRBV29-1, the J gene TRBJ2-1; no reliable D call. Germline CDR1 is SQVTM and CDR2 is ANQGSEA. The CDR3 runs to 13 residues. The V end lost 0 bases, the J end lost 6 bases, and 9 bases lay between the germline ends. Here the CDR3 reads CSVEETIGNEQFF. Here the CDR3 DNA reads TGCAGCGTTGAAGAGACCATTGGCAATGAGCAGTTCTTC.

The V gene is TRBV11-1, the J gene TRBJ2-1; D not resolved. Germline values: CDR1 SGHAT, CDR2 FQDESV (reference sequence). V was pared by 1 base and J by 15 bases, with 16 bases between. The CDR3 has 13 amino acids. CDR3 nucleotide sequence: TGTGCCAGCAGCTTAGGCCAGACAAATGTGCGGTTCTTC. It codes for CASSLGQTNVRFF.

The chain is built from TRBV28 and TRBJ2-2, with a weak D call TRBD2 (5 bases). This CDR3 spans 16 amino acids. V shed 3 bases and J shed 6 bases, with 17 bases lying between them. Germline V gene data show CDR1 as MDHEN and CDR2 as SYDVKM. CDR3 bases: TGTGCCAGCAGTTTTCGGACTGGCTTTTCCCCCGGGGAGCTGTTTTTT. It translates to CASSFRTGFSPGELFF.

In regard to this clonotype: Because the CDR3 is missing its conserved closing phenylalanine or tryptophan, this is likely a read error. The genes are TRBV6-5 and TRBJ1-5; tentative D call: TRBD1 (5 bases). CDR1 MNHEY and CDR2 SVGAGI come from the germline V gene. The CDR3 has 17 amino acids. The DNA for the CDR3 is TGTGCCAGTAGTTACTCGAGCAGGGCGAATAGCAATCAGCCCCAGCATTTA. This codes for CASSYSSRANSNQPQHL.

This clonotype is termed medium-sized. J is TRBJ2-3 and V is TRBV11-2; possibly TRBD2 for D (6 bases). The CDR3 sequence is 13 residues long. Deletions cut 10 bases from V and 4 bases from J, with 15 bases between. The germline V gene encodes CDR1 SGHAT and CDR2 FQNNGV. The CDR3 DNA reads TGTGCCACCCGCAAAGCTAGCGCAGATACGCAGTATTTT. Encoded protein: CATRKASADTQYF.

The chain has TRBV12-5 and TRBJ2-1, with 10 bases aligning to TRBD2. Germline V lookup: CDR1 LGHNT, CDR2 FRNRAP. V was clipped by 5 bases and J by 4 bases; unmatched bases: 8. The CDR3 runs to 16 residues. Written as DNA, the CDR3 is TGTGCTAGTGGTCCTCCCGGACTAGCGGATTACAATGAGCAGTTCTTC. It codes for CASGPPGLADYNEQFF.

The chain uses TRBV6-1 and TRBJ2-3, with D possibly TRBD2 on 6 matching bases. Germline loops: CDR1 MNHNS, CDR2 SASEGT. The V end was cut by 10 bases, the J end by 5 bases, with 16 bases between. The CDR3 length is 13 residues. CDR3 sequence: CANNLGGIDTQYF. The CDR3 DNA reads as TGTGCCAACAACCTCGGGGGTATAGATACGCAGTATTTT.

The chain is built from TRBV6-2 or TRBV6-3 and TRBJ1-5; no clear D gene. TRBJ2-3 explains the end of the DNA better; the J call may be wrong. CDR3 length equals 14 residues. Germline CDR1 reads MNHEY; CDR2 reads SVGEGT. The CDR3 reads CASKALSINQPQYF. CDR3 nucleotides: TGTGCCAGCAAAGCCTTGAGTATCAATCAGCCCCAGTATTTT.

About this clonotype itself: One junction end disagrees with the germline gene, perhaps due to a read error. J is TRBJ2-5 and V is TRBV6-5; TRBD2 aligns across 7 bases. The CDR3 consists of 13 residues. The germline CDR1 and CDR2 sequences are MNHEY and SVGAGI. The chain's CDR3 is CVSSYGGWETQYF. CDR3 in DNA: TGTGTCAGCAGTTACGGGGGGTGGGAGACCCAGTACTTC.

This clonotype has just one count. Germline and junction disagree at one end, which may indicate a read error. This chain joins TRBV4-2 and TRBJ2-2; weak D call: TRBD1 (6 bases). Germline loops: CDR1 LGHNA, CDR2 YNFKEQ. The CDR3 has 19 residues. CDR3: CASSQGGRGHSGYAGELFF. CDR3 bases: TGTGCCAGCAGCCAAGGGGGCAGGGGCCATTCGGGTTACGCCGGGGAGCTGTTTTTC.